This is a list of T cell receptor beta chains from one sample in a study of shared clonotypes between healthy human individuals. The table came from immunoSEQ multiplex PCR; TCRdb's copy has only in-frame clones and leaves some out. The sample holds 450,000 to 500,000 clones, roughly 80% seen once. Sequenced: PBMCs. The receptor set was obtained from a middle-aged woman in good health. Some clones in this sample may be carry-over from other donors' samples. CDR3s include the opening cysteine and the closing phenylalanine or tryptophan. Each record gives: clone size, D gene, V gene, J gene, CDR3 DNA, CDR3 protein. A D gene is named only where the DNA matches it firmly. The listing skips clone size in some rows; elsewhere it reads once, few, many or a size class.

-	-	TRBV7-3	TRBJ2-7	TGTGCCAGCAGCTTAGACGTTGGCTACGAGCAGTACTTC	CASSLDVGYEQYF
once	-	TRBV9	TRBJ2-1	TGTGCCAGCAGCGTAGTTCGGGACACGACAGGCGAGAGCTCCTACAATGAGCAGTTCTTC	CASSVVRDTTGESSYNEQFF
-	-	TRBV27	TRBJ2-7	TGTGCCAGCAGTGCAACCGGGACAAGTTACGAGCAGTACTTC	CASSATGTSYEQYF
-	TRBD2	TRBV5-4	TRBJ2-5	TGTGCCAGCAGCTCAGCGGGATCTGAGACCCAGTACTTC	CASSSAGSETQYF
-	TRBD2	TRBV27	TRBJ2-5	TGTGCCAGCAGTCGCCTAGCGGGAGGGCGGGGGGAGACCCAGTACTTC	CASSRLAGGRGETQYF
few	-	TRBV6-1	TRBJ1-2	TGTGCCAGCAGTGAAGAAATGGTAGGAGGCTACACCTTC	CASSEEMVGGYTF
-	-	TRBV5-5	TRBJ2-1	TGTGCCAGCAGCTTGTCTGAGAGAGAGCAGTTCTTC	CASSLSEREQFF
-	TRBD2	TRBV19	TRBJ2-5	TGTGCCAGTAGCCGGGGACTAGCGGGAGCTGGAGAGACCCAGTACTTC	CASSRGLAGAGETQYF
-	TRBD2	TRBV7-9	TRBJ2-5	TGTGCCAGCAAGGAACTAGCGGCCGGAGAGACCCAGTACTTC	CASKELAAGETQYF
once	TRBD1	TRBV7-9	TRBJ1-3	TGTGCCAGCAGCTTAGTGGCTGGGACAGCTGGAAACACCATATATTTT	CASSLVAGTAGNTIYF
-	TRBD1	TRBV11-2	TRBJ1-5	TGTGCCAGCAGCTTGGGACAGGGGGCCCTAAGGCCCCAGCATTTT	CASSLGQGALRPQHF
-	TRBD1	TRBV7-9	TRBJ2-4	TGTGCCAGCAGCTTAGTACAGGGGCCGCTAGCCAAAAACATTCAGTACTTC	CASSLVQGPLAKNIQYF
-	TRBD1	TRBV5-1	TRBJ1-1	TGCGCCAGCAGGACGGGACAGGGGTTCGCTGAAGCTTTCTTT	CASRTGQGFAEAFF
-	TRBD2	TRBV14	TRBJ2-7	TGTGCCAGCAGCCGCGGTAGCGGGAGTATGGCGAGCGAGCAGTACTTC	CASSRGSGSMASEQYF
-	-	TRBV5-1	TRBJ2-3	TGCGCCAGCAGCACCATCAGGACCTCAACTGGGGGTACGCAGTATTTT	CASSTIRTSTGGTQYF
-	TRBD2	TRBV7-2	TRBJ2-1	TGTGCCAGCAGCTTAGACTTAGCGGGAGGCGGGTACAATGAGCAGTTCTTC	CASSLDLAGGGYNEQFF
-	-	TRBV5-6	TRBJ1-4	TGTGCCAGCAGCCTCAGGGGCACTAATGAAAAACTGTTTTTT	CASSLRGTNEKLFF
few	-	TRBV2	TRBJ1-4	TGTGCCAGCAGACGGGCAGGAGGGGGGGAAAAACTGTTTTTT	CASRRAGGGEKLFF
few	TRBD1	TRBV5-1	TRBJ1-1	TGCGCCAGCAGCTTGGACGGACAGGGTAACACTGAAGCTTTCTTT	CASSLDGQGNTEAFF
-	TRBD2	TRBV7-2	TRBJ2-1	TGTGCCAGCAGCTCTAGCACCGGGACTAGCGGGAGGGACCAGTTCTTC	CASSSSTGTSGRDQFF
few	-	TRBV11-2	TRBJ1-4	TGTGCCAGCAGGGACGCAGGGAGGGGACTGTTTTTT	CASRDAGRGLFF
once	TRBD1	TRBV5-1	TRBJ2-7	TGCGCCAGCAGCTTGGGCCGGACAGGGCCCGAGCAGTACTTC	CASSLGRTGPEQYF
-	TRBD2	TRBV5-1	TRBJ2-1	TGCGCCAGCAGTCCTGGGCTAGCGGAGATCTACAATGAGCAGTTCTTC	CASSPGLAEIYNEQFF
once	-	TRBV19	TRBJ2-5	TGTGCCAGTAACGAGGGAAGGTCGGAGACCCAGTACTTC	CASNEGRSETQYF
-	-	TRBV7-3	TRBJ1-1	TGTGCCAGCAGCCCACAGGGACGGGACACTGAAGCTTTCTTT	CASSPQGRDTEAFF
-	-	TRBV7-9	TRBJ2-1	TGTGCCAGCAGCTTATCAGTTAGACGCTATGAGCAGTTCTTC	CASSLSVRRYEQFF
-	-	TRBV7-9	TRBJ1-1	TGTGCCAGCAGTGGCAGGAACACTGAAGCTTTCTTT	CASSGRNTEAFF
-	-	TRBV5-4	TRBJ2-6	TGTGCCAGCAGCCTTGCGGGGACTGGGGCCAACGTCCTGACTTTC	CASSLAGTGANVLTF
-	-	TRBV30	TRBJ2-5	TGTGCCTGGAGTCCTAAAGAGACCCAGTACTTC	CAWSPKETQYF
many	TRBD1	TRBV15	TRBJ1-5	TGTGCCACCAGCAGAGCCCAGGGGGACAATCAGCCCCAGCATTTT	CATSRAQGDNQPQHF
-	-	TRBV11-2	TRBJ1-3	TGTGCCAGCAGCTTAGTTGGGGGGTTCTCTGGAAACACCATATATTTT	CASSLVGGFSGNTIYF
-	TRBD2	TRBV7-9	TRBJ2-3	TGTGCCAGCACCCCTGGGACTAATTTTTATGGAGATACGCAGTATTTT	CASTPGTNFYGDTQYF
-	-	TRBV6-4	TRBJ2-6	TGTGCCAGCAGTGACTCGGTCAAATCTGGGGCCAACGTCCTGACTTTC	CASSDSVKSGANVLTF
-	-	TRBV18	TRBJ2-3	TGTGCCAGCTCATCCAAGTTAGTCGGACAGCCAGATACGCAGTATTTT	CASSSKLVGQPDTQYF
-	-	TRBV7-2	TRBJ2-7	TGTGCCAGCAGCTTAGAACAGGGCCCCTACGAGCAGTACTTC	CASSLEQGPYEQYF
-	TRBD2	TRBV5-1	TRBJ2-1	TGCGCCAGCCGTCTAGCGGGAGGTTTAAATGAGCAGTTCTTC	CASRLAGGLNEQFF
-	-	TRBV18	TRBJ1-5	TGTGCCAGCTCACCAGGGCAGGGCAATCAGCCCCAGCATTTT	CASSPGQGNQPQHF
few	-	TRBV6-8	TRBJ2-7	TGTGCCAGCAGTTACCTTCCGACCCTCTACGAGCAGTACTTC	CASSYLPTLYEQYF
-	-	TRBV28	TRBJ1-5	TGTGCCAGCAGGGTAAGAAGAAGCAATCAGCCCCAGCATTTT	CASRVRRSNQPQHF
-	TRBD1	TRBV9	TRBJ2-7	TGTGCCAGCAGCCCCCCGGACAGGGGCTACGAGCAGTACTTC	CASSPPDRGYEQYF
-	TRBD1	TRBV4-2	TRBJ1-4	TGTGCCAGCAGCCTCGAGAGAGAGACCAGGGGGCAGAAACTGTTTTTT	CASSLERETRGQKLFF
once	TRBD2	TRBV5-6	TRBJ2-7	TGTGCCAGCAGCTTGGAAGGGAGCGGGAGAGTGGTAGGCTACGAGCAGTACTTC	CASSLEGSGRVVGYEQYF
once	TRBD1	TRBV28	TRBJ1-4	TGTGCCAGCAGTCCCCCCCCACAGGGGCCTTCTAATGAAAAACTGTTTTTT	CASSPPPQGPSNEKLFF